Each of the 17 T cell receptor beta chains below was sequenced from the same sample in a study of blood T cell repertoires in COVID-19. Clones were sequenced by immunoSEQ multiplex PCR, and TCRdb holds only the in-frame ones, with some missing. Altogether some 28,000 clones are present, 70% to 90% being singletons, with the ten largest covering roughly 9.9%. The material sequenced was peripheral blood. All receptors derive from a human donor in a cohort sampled during active COVID-19.

This chain uses TRBV19 with TRBJ1-2; D is unclear. The V end was cut by 2 bases, the J end by 7 bases, with 14 bases between. The CDR3 has 14 residues. Germline CDR1 and CDR2: LNHDA and SQIVND (reference sequence). The CDR3 region is CASSIIPERGGYTF. In DNA form, the CDR3 reads TGTGCCAGTAGTATAATACCCGAACGAGGTGGCTACACCTTC.

This clone appeared a single time. CDR3 DNA: TGTGCCAGCAGCACAGGCCCCGGTTCACCCCTCCACTTT. Protein: CASSTGPGSPLHF. The chain uses TRBV6-5 and TRBJ1-6, with a weak D call TRBD1 (5 bases). V was clipped by 6 bases and J by 9 bases, with 12 bases between them. There are 13 residues in the CDR3. CDR1 is MNHEY, CDR2 SVGAGI, per germline.

V gene TRBV7-8 combines with J gene TRBJ1-2; TRBD1 might be the D (5 bases). The ends were cut back, 7 bases at V and 6 bases at J, with 18 bases in the middle. CDR1 is SGHVS, CDR2 FQNEAQ, per germline. CDR3 length: 14 amino acids. In nucleotides, the CDR3 is TGTGCCAGCAACACCCCGGGGGAAACCAATGGCTACACCTTC. This sequence encodes CASNTPGETNGYTF.

This sequence joins TRBV15 and TRBJ2-7; tentative D call: TRBD2 (6 bases). Germline CDR1 reads LNHNV; CDR2 reads YYDKDF (reference sequence). The CDR3 length is 15 residues. The V and J ends lost 1 base and 7 bases respectively, with 17 bases between them. The CDR3 loop is CATSRAGVGEREQYF. In DNA form, the CDR3 reads TGTGCCACCAGCAGAGCGGGGGTGGGGGAACGGGAGCAGTACTTC.

The rearrangement links TRBV11-2 to TRBJ2-3; 10 nucleotides match TRBD2. The CDR3 runs to 15 residues. Germline CDR1 reads SGHAT; CDR2 reads FQNNGV. V shed 5 bases and J 5 bases; nucleotides not matched to a gene: 7. The CDR3 DNA reads as TGTGCCAGCAGCCCATCTAGCGGGGGTTTAGATACGCAGTATTTT. It yields the protein CASSPSSGGLDTQYF.

The V and J genes are TRBV5-1 and TRBJ2-5; TRBD2 agrees at 13 bases. V trimming: 4 bases; J trimming: 3 bases; junction bases outside the gene matches: 6. The CDR3 sequence is 16 residues long. Looked up from germline, CDR1 is SGHRS and CDR2 is YFSETQ. The CDR3 DNA reads TGCGCCAGCAGCACGGGAGGGACTAGCGGGGAAGAGACCCAGTACTTC. Residues: CASSTGGTSGEETQYF.

This clone was observed once. The chain recombines TRBV6-4 with TRBJ1-5; TRBD1 might be the D (6 bases). The germline V and J ends were trimmed by 2 bases and 9 bases, with 14 bases remaining between them. Germline CDR1 reads MRHNA; CDR2 reads SNTAGT. This CDR3 spans 14 amino acids. In DNA, the CDR3 is TGTGCCAGCAGTGACAACAGGGTTGGGCGGCCCCAGCATTTT. Protein product: CASSDNRVGRPQHF.

The chain joins TRBV10-2 to TRBJ2-7; TRBD2 aligns across 7 bases. V shed 7 bases, J shed 0 bases, and the junction held 3 bases outside the gene matches. The V gene's germline CDR1 is WSHSY and CDR2 SAAADI. The CDR3 loop spans 13 amino acids. CDR3 protein: CASTGTNSYEQYF. CDR3 sequence (DNA): TGCGCCAGCACCGGGACTAACTCCTACGAGCAGTACTTC.

The chain has TRBV18 and TRBJ1-2; 8 positions agree with TRBD1. The CDR3 totals 13 residues. J gave up 9 bases and V 3 bases, and 6 bases lay outside the gene matches. In germline, CDR1 is KGHSH, CDR2 LQKENI. The CDR3 region is CASSPGQGVSYTF. For the CDR3, the DNA is TGTGCCAGCTCACCCGGACAGGGTGTTAGCTACACCTTC.

The chain links TRBV18 to TRBJ2-4; a weak D match, TRBD1 (6 bases). Trimming shortened V by 4 bases and J by 4 bases, and 8 bases separated the two germline ends. CDR1 and CDR2 (germline): KGHSH, LQKENI. The CDR3 extends over 13 amino acids. The CDR3 sequence: CASSRTEKNIQYF. The CDR3 nucleotides are TGTGCCAGCTCACGGACAGAAAAAAACATTCAGTACTTC.

The genes are TRBV10-2 and TRBJ1-1, with a weak D call TRBD1 (5 bases). The germline V gene has CDR1 WSHSY and CDR2 SAAADI. There are 14 residues in the CDR3. V lost 5 bases and J 1 base, leaving 11 bases between the germline ends. CDR3 in DNA: TGCGCCAGCAGTACAGACAGAAGGAACACTGAAGCTTTCTTT. It is translated as CASSTDRRNTEAFF.

The rearrangement links TRBV7-2 to TRBJ2-1, with 7 nucleotides matching TRBD1. The CDR3 totals 12 residues. Trimming took 1 base from V and 15 from J; bases not matched to a gene: 6. Per germline, CDR1 SGHTA and CDR2 FQGNSA. The CDR3 DNA follows: TGTGCCAGCAGCTTAGTGGCGAGGGGGCTGTTCTTC. It is translated as CASSLVARGLFF.

V and J are TRBV5-8 and TRBJ1-1; 7 bases agree with TRBD1. Per germline, CDR1 SGHTS and CDR2 YDEGEE. The trim removed 4 bases at V and 0 bases at J, leaving 3 bases unmatched. The CDR3 covers 14 residues. CDR3: CASSIGQVNTEAFF. CDR3 DNA: TGTGCCAGCAGCATAGGACAGGTGAACACTGAAGCTTTCTTT.

This clone was seen a handful of times. The chain is built from TRBV6-1 and TRBJ1-6, with TRBD1 matching over 9 bases. J lost 9 bases, V lost 3 bases, and 6 bases had no gene match. The CDR3 runs 15 residues. Germline CDR1 is MNHNS and CDR2 is SASEGT. The CDR3 DNA reads TGTGCCAGCAGTGACAAGACAGGGGGAATTTCACCCCTCCACTTT. Its protein product is CASSDKTGGISPLHF.

This chain joins TRBV5-4 and TRBJ1-1; D is unresolved. CDR1 is SGHNT, CDR2 YYREEE, per germline (reference sequence). The CDR3 has 13 amino acids. The V end lost 0 bases, the J end lost 1 base, and 4 bases lay between the germline ends. CDR3 sequence reads: CASSLDRNTEAFF. In nucleotides, the CDR3 is TGTGCCAGCAGCTTGGACAGGAACACTGAAGCTTTCTTT.

The CDR3 here is CATSRRTGANEAFF. CDR3 bases: TGTGCCACCAGCAGAAGGACAGGTGCGAATGAAGCTTTCTTT. The J gene is TRBJ1-1, the V gene TRBV15; TRBD1 agrees at 7 bases. CDR3 size: 14 residues. V shed 2 bases and J 7 bases; nucleotides not matched to a gene: 7. Per the germline V gene, CDR1 is LNHNV and CDR2 is YYDKDF (reference sequence).

There are a few counts of this clone. V is TRBV5-4 and J is TRBJ1-5; 8 nucleotides match TRBD1. There are 16 residues in the CDR3. J gave up 2 bases and V 2 bases, and 6 bases lay outside the gene matches. Germline V gene lookup returns CDR1 SGHNT and CDR2 YYREEE (reference sequence). The CDR3 region has the DNA TGTGCCAGCAGCTTCCAGGGGGCGCAGGGCAATCAGCCCCAGCATTTT. This encodes CASSFQGAQGNQPQHF.